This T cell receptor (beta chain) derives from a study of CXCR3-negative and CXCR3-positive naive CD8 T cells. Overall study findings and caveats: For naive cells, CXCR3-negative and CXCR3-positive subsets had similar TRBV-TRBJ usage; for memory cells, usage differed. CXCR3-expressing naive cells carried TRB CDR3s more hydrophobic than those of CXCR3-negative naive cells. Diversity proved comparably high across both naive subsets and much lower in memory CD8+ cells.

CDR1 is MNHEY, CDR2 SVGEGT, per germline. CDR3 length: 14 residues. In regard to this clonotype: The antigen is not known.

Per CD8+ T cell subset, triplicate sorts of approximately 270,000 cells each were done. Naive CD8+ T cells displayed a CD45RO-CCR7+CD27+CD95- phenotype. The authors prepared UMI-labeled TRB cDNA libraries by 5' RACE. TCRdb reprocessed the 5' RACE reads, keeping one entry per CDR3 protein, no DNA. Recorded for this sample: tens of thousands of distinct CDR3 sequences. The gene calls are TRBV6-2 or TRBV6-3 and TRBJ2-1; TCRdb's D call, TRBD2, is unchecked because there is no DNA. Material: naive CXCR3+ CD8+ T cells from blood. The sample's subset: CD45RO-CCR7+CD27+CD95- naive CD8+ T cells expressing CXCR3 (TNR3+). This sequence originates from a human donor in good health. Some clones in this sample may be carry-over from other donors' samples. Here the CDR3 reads CASTLLAGGNEQFF.